Sequencing of this T cell receptor beta chain was carried out in a study of blood T cell repertoires in COVID-19. Whole-study context: Sources were T cells, B-cell-depleted T cells, or PBMCs; the material itself was cDNA or gDNA.

After removal of 5 bases from V and 5 bases from J, the junction contained 5 bases not matched to a gene. Germline lookup yields CDR1 SNHLY and CDR2 FYNNEI. CDR3 size: 15 residues. In the original analysis: Using reference gene primer amplification, nucleated cell counts were estimated. Method: immunoSEQ multiplex PCR; TCRdb's copy keeps in-frame clones and lacks some. That table supplies the V and J calls and clone size; D and trimming were determined from the DNA. The sample carries some 330,000 clones, around 87% recorded once. This clonotype originated in a man aged 40-55 years in a cohort exposed to, infected with or recovered from COVID-19 (not recorded which). The specimen sequenced was PBMCs or T cells enriched from blood (not recorded which). The chain has TRBV2 and TRBJ1-6, with TRBD1 matching over 8 bases. The CDR3 coding sequence is TGTGCCAGCAGTCCCGACAGGGGAAATAATTCACCCCTCCACTTT. Its protein product is CASSPDRGNNSPLHF.